Included here is one TCR beta chain sequence, with context. The data originate from a study of early T cells in non-severe SARS-CoV-2 infection. The germline V gene has CDR1 KGHDR and CDR2 SFDVKD. J was trimmed by 5 bases and V by 2 bases; bases with no gene match: 10. The length of the CDR3 is 17 residues. TCRdb passed the 5' RACE reads through MiXCR, listing each CDR3 protein once. The sample consists of tens of thousands of distinct CDR3 sequences, 4.5% to 5% of them appearing once. Sequencing used whole blood. The sequence was obtained from an adult who was a healthcare worker with PCR-confirmed SARS-CoV-2 infection or an uninfected control (not recorded which). The chain combines TRBV24-1 with TRBJ2-5; 10 bases fit TRBD1. CDR3: CATSDSRRDRGRETQYF. In DNA form, the CDR3 reads TGTGCCACCAGTGATTCCCGCCGGGACAGGGGCCGGGAGACCCAGTACTTC.